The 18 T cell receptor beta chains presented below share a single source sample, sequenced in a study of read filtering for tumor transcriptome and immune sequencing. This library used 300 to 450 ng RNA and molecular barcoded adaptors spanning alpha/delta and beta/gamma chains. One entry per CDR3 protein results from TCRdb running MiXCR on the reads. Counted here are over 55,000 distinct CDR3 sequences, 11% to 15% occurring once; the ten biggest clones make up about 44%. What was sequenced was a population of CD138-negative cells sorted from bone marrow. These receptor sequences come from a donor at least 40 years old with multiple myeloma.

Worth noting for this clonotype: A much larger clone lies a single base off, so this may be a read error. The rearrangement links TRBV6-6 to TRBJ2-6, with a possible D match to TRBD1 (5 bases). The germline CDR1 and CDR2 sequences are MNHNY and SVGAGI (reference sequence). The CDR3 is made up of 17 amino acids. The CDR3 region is CASSYSASDSGANVQTF. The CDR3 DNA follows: TGTGCCAGCAGTTACTCGGCCAGTGACTCTGGGGCCAACGTCCAGACTTTC.

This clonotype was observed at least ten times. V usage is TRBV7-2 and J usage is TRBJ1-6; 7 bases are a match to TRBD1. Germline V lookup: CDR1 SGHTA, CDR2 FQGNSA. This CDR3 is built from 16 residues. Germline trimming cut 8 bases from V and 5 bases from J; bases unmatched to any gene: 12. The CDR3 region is CASFPGGRGHNSPLHF. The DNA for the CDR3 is TGTGCCAGCTTTCCCGGGGGGAGGGGGCATAATTCACCCCTCCACTTT.

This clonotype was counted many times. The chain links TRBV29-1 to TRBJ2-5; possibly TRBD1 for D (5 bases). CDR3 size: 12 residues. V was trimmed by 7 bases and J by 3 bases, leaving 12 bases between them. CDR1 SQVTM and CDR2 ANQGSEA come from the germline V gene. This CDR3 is CSADRNEETQYF. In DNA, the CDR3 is TGCAGCGCCGACAGAAATGAAGAGACCCAGTACTTC. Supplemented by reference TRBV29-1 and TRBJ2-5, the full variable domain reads SAVISQKPSRDICQRGTSLTIQCQVDSQVTMMFWYRQQPGQSLTLIATANQGSEATYESGFVIDKFPISRPNLTFSTLTVSNMSPEDSSIYLCSADRNEETQYFGPGTRLLVL.

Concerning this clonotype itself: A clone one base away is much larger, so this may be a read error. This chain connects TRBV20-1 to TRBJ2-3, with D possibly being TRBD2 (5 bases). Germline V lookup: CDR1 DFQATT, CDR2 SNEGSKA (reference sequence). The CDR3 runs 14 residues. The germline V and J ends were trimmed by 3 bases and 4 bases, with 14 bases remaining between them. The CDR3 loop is CSASSSSSPDTQYF. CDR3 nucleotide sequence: TGCAGTGCTAGCTCTAGCTCTAGCCCAGATACGCAGTATTTT.

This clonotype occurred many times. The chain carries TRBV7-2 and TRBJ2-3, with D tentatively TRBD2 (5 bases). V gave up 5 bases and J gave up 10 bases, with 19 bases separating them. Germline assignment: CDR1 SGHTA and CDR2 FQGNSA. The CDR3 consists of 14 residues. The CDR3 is CASSPDWVRGSQYF. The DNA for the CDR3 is TGTGCCAGCAGCCCCGACTGGGTCCGGGGATCGCAGTATTTT. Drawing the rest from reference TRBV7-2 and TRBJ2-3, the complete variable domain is GAGVSQSPSNKVTEKGKDVELRCDPISGHTALYWYRQSLGQGLEFLIYFQGNSAPDKSGLPSDRFSAERTGGSVSTLTIQRTQQEDSAVYLCASSPDWVRGSQYFGPGTRLTVL.

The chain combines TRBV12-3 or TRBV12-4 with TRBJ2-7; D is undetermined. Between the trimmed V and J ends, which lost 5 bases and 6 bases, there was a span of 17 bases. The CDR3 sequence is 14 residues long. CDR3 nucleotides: TGTGCCAGCAGTCCTAATCCAGGCTTTCCCGAGCAGTACTTC. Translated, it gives CASSPNPGFPEQYF.

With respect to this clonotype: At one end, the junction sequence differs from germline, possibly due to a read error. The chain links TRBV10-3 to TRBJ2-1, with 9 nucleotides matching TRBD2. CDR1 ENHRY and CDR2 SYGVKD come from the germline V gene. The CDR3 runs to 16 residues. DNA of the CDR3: TGTGCCATCAGTGAGTGGAGCGGGGGGTCCTACAGTGAGCAGTTTTTC. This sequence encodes CAISEWSGGSYSEQFF.

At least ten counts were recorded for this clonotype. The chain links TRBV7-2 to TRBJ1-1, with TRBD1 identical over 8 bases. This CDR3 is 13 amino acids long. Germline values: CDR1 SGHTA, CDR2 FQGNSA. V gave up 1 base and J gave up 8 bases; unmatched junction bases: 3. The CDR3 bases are TGTGCCAGCAGCTTAGTTTGGGACAGGGAAGCTTTCTTT. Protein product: CASSLVWDREAFF.

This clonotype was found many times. The CDR3 coding sequence is TGTGCCAGCAGCTCAAGCCAGAGCTCCTACAATGAGCAGTTCTTC. It encodes CASSSSQSSYNEQFF. V usage is TRBV7-3 and J usage is TRBJ2-1, with D unclear. Germline V gene sequence: CDR1 SGHTA, CDR2 FQGTGA. V gave up 4 bases and J gave up 0 bases, with 10 bases separating them. The CDR3 totals 15 residues. Looking up the rest from reference TRBV7-3 and TRBJ2-1 gives the full variable domain: GAGVSQTPSNKVTEKGKYVELRCDPISGHTALYWYRQSLGQGPEFLIYFQGTGAADDSGLPNDRFFAVRPEGSVSTLKIQRTERGDSAVYLCASSSSQSSYNEQFFGPGTRLTVL.

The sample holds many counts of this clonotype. The CDR3 DNA is TGTGCCAGCAGCGTAGAGTCGATACGCGGCACAGATACGCAGTATTTT. It codes for CASSVESIRGTDTQYF. The chain links TRBV9 to TRBJ2-3; D unclear. Trimming left V 0 bases short and J 1 base short, with 12 bases between. Germline V gene lookup returns CDR1 SGDLS and CDR2 YYNGEE. CDR3 length equals 16 residues.

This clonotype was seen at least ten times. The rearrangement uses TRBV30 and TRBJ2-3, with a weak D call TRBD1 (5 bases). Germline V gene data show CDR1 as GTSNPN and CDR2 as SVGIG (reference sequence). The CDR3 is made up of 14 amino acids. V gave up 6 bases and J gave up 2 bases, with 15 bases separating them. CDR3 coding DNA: TGTGCCTGTAGTCCTGAGACAGACACAGATACGCAGTATTTT. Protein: CACSPETDTDTQYF.

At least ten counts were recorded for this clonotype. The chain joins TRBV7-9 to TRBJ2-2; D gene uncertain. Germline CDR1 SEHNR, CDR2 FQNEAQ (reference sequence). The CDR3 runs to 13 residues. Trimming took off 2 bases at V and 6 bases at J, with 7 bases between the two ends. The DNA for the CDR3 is TGTGCCAGCAGCTTAACCCTCGCCGGGGAGCTGTTTTTT. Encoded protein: CASSLTLAGELFF.

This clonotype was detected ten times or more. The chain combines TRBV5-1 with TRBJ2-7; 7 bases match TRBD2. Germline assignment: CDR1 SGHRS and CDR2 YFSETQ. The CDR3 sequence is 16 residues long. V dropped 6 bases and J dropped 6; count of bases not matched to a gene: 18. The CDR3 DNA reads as TGCGCCAGCACCTGGGCGGGAGACTACCATGGTAGCGAGCAGTACTTC. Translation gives CASTWAGDYHGSEQYF.

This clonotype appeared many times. The CDR3 nucleotides are TGTGCCAGTAGTACCCGATACAATGAGCAGTTCTTC. It is translated as CASSTRYNEQFF. The chain links TRBV19 to TRBJ2-1; D not resolved. The V end lost 4 bases, the J end lost 4 bases, and 5 bases lay between the germline ends. The germline CDR1 and CDR2 sequences are LNHDA and SQIVND (reference sequence). This CDR3 has 12 amino acids.

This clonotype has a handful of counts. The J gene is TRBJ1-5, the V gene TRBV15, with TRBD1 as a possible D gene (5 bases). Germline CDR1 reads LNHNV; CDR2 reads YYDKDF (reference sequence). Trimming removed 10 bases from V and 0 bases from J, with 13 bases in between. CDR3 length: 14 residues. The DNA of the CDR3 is TGTGCCATATCGCCGGGACTTAGCAATCAGCCCCAGCATTTT. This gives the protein CAISPGLSNQPQHF.

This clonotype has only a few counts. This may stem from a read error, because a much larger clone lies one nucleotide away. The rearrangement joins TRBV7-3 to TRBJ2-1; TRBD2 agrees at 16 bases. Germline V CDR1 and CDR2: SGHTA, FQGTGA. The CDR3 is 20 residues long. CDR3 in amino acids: CASSLSRAGLAGGPYNGQFF. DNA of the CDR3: TGTGCCAGCAGCTTATCCCGTGCGGGACTAGCGGGAGGGCCCTACAATGGGCAGTTCTTC.

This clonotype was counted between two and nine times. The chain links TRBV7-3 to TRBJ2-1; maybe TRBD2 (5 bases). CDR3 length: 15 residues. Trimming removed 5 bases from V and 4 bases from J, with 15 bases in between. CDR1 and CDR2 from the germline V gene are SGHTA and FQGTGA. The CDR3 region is CASSPGLAGYNEQFF. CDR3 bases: TGTGCCAGCAGCCCAGGCCTAGCTGGATACAATGAGCAGTTCTTC. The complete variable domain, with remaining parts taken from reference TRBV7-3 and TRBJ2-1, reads GAGVSQTPSNKVTEKGKYVELRCDPISGHTALYWYRQSLGQGPEFLIYFQGTGAADDSGLPNDRFFAVRPEGSVSTLKIQRTERGDSAVYLCASSPGLAGYNEQFFGPGTRLTVL.

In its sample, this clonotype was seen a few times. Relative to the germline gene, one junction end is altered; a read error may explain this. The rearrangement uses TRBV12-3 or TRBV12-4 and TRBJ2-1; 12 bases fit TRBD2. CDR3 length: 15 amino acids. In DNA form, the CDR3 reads TGTGCCAGCAGCCCGACTAGCGGGAGTTACAATGAGCGGTTCTTC. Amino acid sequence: CASSPTSGSYNERFF.